This T cell receptor beta chain came from a study of cytotoxic CD8 clonotypes in ibrutinib-treated CLL (dated by TCRdb to 2020 to 2023). Notes on the research overall: The cohort included about 15 treatment-naive and ten to eleven relapsed/refractory patients; roughly 17 were IGHV unmutated. Partial responses were observed in 24 patients and complete responses in 2; after a median follow-up of 68 months, remission was maintained in around 14 patients and progression was observed in 12. Response samples were taken after a median of roughly eleven months on treatment, ranging from about 6 to 40 months. Samples averaged 255,043 productive templates and more than 85,000 productive rearrangements. Longitudinal samples were obtainable from about 30% of the roughly 86 participants in the trial. Cryopreserved peripheral blood mononuclear cells were obtained prior to treatment, at the time of response, and at either disease progression or sustained remission. All remission and progressive disease samples were collected while patients were still receiving ibrutinib.

A MiSeq instrument was used for deep resolution sequencing, which targeted depths ranging from 1 in 1 million up to 1 in 200,000 T cells, with coverage averaging 10x for each clonotype. TCR beta libraries were generated with the immunoSEQ hsTCRB Kit. The study's own analysis went as follows. The data were analyzed with ImmunoSEQ Analyzer and ImmunoSEQ Data Assistant, and V, D and J gene assignments followed IMGT definitions. Clonality was computed as one minus normalized Shannon entropy of productive rearrangement frequencies, ranging from 0 to 1. Only overrepresented clonotypes making up at least 0.05% of the repertoire of each patient were included in the public clonotype analysis. Thirteen repertoires from age-matched healthy donors, obtained from immuneACCESS, served as clonality controls. What TCRdb holds here is the immuneACCESS table cut down to in-frame rearrangements. Part of the clones is not present; checked against another copy, under half of the missing clones reflect an unresolved V gene, and the others are unexplained. V, J and clone size are those of that table, while D and trimming were read from the DNA. The sample includes 200,000 or so clones, with more than 70% observed a single time. The ten largest clones add up to about an eighth of the sample.

For this clone: No cognate antigen has been identified for it. Base qualities are not recorded, but no much larger clone differs from it by a single base.

The CDR3, cysteine through phenylalanine, is 14 amino acids long. The read is trimmed to its CDR3 DNA, 42 bases read in frame from base 1. CDR1 and CDR2 are read off the germline V gene (reference sequence) as MNHEY and SMNVEV. V loses 7 bases of germline sequence and J loses 0 bases, and the interval between the two ends is 11 bases. Summary of the overall study and its limitations: Public clonotypes were rare and either shrank or stayed stable during treatment, and the rise in clonality at ibrutinib response reflected expansion of private clonotypes. At ibrutinib response clonality went up, during sustained remission it held steady, and at progression it dropped back toward baseline. At baseline, clonality was higher than in age-matched healthy donors and showed a strong correlation with circulating CD8+ T-cell counts. Sampling times were not matched between sustained-remission and progressing patients, and lymph node repertoires were not studied.

The sample's time point label, decoded: about a year on ibrutinib. For TCR beta library preparation, 1.5 to 2 micrograms of genomic DNA were extracted from the cryopreserved PBMCs. Longitudinal blood samples from CLL patients receiving ibrutinib monotherapy were subjected to high-throughput TCR beta sequencing. The patients took part in an open-label, single-center phase 2 trial of ibrutinib monotherapy. The specimen comprised PBMCs, sampled after 12 months of ibrutinib treatment. The rearrangement joined TRBV27 to TRBJ2-3, with the D gene call left open. The source of this sequence is a human donor with chronic lymphocytic leukemia. The CDR3: CASKLMDSTDTQYF. The nucleotide sequence is TGTGCCAGCAAGCTAATGGACAGCACAGATACGCAGTATTTT.